These 28 T cell receptor beta chains were all obtained from the same sample, sequenced in a study of beta chain features in type 1 diabetes. Their specific antigens are unknown. Findings and caveats of the study: Type 1 diabetes patients had moderately but significantly shorter TCRB CDR3s in all four CD4+ subsets.

Expressed TCRB transcripts were sequenced after all isolated RNA was converted to cDNA. Clones were sequenced by immunoSEQ multiplex PCR, and TCRdb holds only the in-frame ones, with some missing. The sample yields around 710,000 clones, 9.5% to 15% seen once. Material for sequencing was naive CD4+ T cells from blood. The source of these receptors is a man in his thirties or forties with type 1 diabetes.

The rearrangement links TRBV28 to TRBJ2-5; TRBD1 is a possible D gene (5 bases). Germline V CDR1 and CDR2: MDHEN, SYDVKM. V lost 6 bases to trimming and J lost 1 base, with 12 bases between them. The CDR3 extends over 14 amino acids. The CDR3 region has the DNA TGTGCCAGCAGGAAGCAGGGCGCCCAAGAGACCCAGTACTTC. Its translation: CASRKQGAQETQYF.

The chain uses TRBV28 and TRBJ1-2; TRBD1 is a possible D gene (5 bases). CDR1 and CDR2 (germline): MDHEN, SYDVKM. V was pared by 5 bases and J by 0 bases, with 19 bases between. The CDR3 totals 17 residues. The DNA for the CDR3 is TGTGCCAGCAGTCCCGGGGCAGCTCCATCAGCTAACTATGGCTACACCTTC. Amino acid sequence: CASSPGAAPSANYGYTF.

The chain recombines TRBV5-1 with TRBJ2-3, with D tentatively TRBD2 (6 bases). The CDR3 totals 15 residues. CDR1 and CDR2 from the germline V gene are SGHRS and YFSETQ. Trimming left V 6 bases short and J 2 bases short, with 16 bases between. The CDR3 reads CASTPGGLPTDTQYF. Written as DNA, the CDR3 is TGCGCCAGCACCCCCGGGGGACTTCCCACAGATACGCAGTATTTT. Filled out from reference TRBV5-1 and TRBJ2-3, the complete variable domain reads KAGVTQTPRYLIKTRGQQVTLSCSPISGHRSVSWYQQTPGQGLQFLFEYFSETQRNKGNFPGRFSGRQFSNSRSEMNVSTLELGDSALYLCASTPGGLPTDTQYFGPGTRLTVL.

This rearrangement joins TRBV6-6 to TRBJ1-5, with D possibly matching TRBD1 (5 bases). V was cut by 5 bases and J by 4 bases, with 15 bases left in between. CDR1 and CDR2 (germline): MNHNY, SVGAGI (reference sequence). The CDR3 covers 15 residues. The CDR3: CASSDRDFKNQPQHF. In nucleotides, the CDR3 is TGTGCCAGCAGTGACCGGGACTTCAAGAATCAGCCCCAGCATTTT.

Notes on this clone: Different DNA sequences within this sample yield the same CDR3. The chain is built from TRBV5-1 and TRBJ2-2; a weak D match, TRBD1 (5 bases). The CDR3 is 15 residues long. The V and J ends lost 0 bases and 2 bases respectively, with 8 bases between them. Germline V gene data show CDR1 as SGHRS and CDR2 as YFSETQ. The CDR3, as DNA: TGCGCCAGCAGCTTGGGGCAGGGTAACACCGGGGAGCTGTTTTTT. It specifies CASSLGQGNTGELFF.

The chain employs TRBV2 and TRBJ1-2, with a tentative D call TRBD1 (5 bases). With 5 bases removed from V and 6 bases from J, the gap between germline ends came to 16 bases. Germline V lookup: CDR1 SNHLY, CDR2 FYNNEI. This CDR3 is 14 amino acids long. DNA for the CDR3: TGTGCCAGCAGTTATGGGACTCATCTGCATGGCTACACCTTC. It translates to CASSYGTHLHGYTF.

A few counts support this clone. This chain links TRBV29-1 with TRBJ1-2; 8 bases match TRBD1. The CDR3 runs to 14 residues. Germline V CDR1 and CDR2: SQVTM, ANQGSEA. Trimming cost V 7 bases and J 7 bases; bases outside gene matches: 14. CDR3 bases: TGCAGCGCCTACGCCGGACAGGGAACTCTTGGCTACACCTTC. Encoded protein: CSAYAGQGTLGYTF.

This clone was detected only a few times. J is TRBJ2-5 and V is TRBV7-2, with D possibly TRBD2 on 6 matching bases. CDR3 length: 16 residues. Germline CDR1 is SGHTA and CDR2 is FQGNSA. Trimming pared 0 bases from V and 5 bases from J, leaving 16 bases between. CDR3 sequence reads: CASSLASAGRRETQYF. DNA for the CDR3: TGTGCCAGCAGCTTAGCGTCGGCAGGGAGGAGGGAGACCCAGTACTTC.

This sequence joins TRBV28 and TRBJ2-2, with no clear D. CDR1 is MDHEN, CDR2 SYDVKM, per germline. Trimming pared 6 bases from V and 5 bases from J, leaving 16 bases between. CDR3 size: 15 residues. This chain's CDR3 is CASRQTLGRTGELFF. The CDR3 DNA reads as TGTGCCAGCAGACAGACCCTCGGACGGACCGGGGAGCTGTTTTTT.

This clone was seen only a few times. The rearrangement links TRBV18 to TRBJ2-3, with a weak D call TRBD1 (5 bases). Germline CDR1 and CDR2: KGHSH and LQKENI. Trimming stripped 4 bases from V and 4 bases from J, with 21 bases between. The CDR3 spans 17 residues. In DNA form, the CDR3 reads TGTGCCAGCTCACTACAGGTTGCCCTTGGTGGCGCAGATACGCAGTATTTT. Translated: CASSLQVALGGADTQYF.

This clone has only a few counts. This sequence joins TRBV4-2 and TRBJ1-5; 7 bases map to TRBD1. The CDR3 covers 15 residues. CDR1 and CDR2 (germline): LGHNA, YNFKEQ. V lost 0 bases to trimming and J lost 6 bases; unmatched junction nucleotides: 5. CDR3 sequence: CASSQDNRGGQPQHF. The CDR3 DNA reads TGTGCCAGCAGCCAAGATAACAGGGGCGGTCAGCCCCAGCATTTT.

The chain couples TRBV29-1 to TRBJ2-7; 10 bases align to TRBD1. V lost 7 bases to trimming and J lost 6 bases; unmatched junction nucleotides: 9. The V gene's germline CDR1 is SQVTM and CDR2 ANQGSEA. This CDR3 region has 13 residues. The CDR3 nucleotides read TGCAGCGCCCGGACAGGGGGATTCCTCGAGCAGTACTTC. Amino acids: CSARTGGFLEQYF.

J is TRBJ1-2 and V is TRBV19; TRBD1 might be the D (5 bases). V lost 0 bases to trimming and J lost 3 bases, with 11 bases between them. In germline, CDR1 is LNHDA, CDR2 SQIVND (reference sequence). The CDR3 totals 15 residues. The CDR3 is CASSIEWGPDYGYTF. DNA of the CDR3: TGTGCCAGTAGTATAGAATGGGGCCCGGACTATGGCTACACCTTC.

The chain employs TRBV18 and TRBJ2-3, with D unresolved. The CDR3 extends over 22 amino acids. Germline lookup yields CDR1 KGHSH and CDR2 LQKENI. Trimming left V 1 base short and J 1 base short, with 30 bases between. The CDR3 here is CASSPQETGVPVGFSGTDTQYF. DNA for the CDR3: TGTGCCAGCTCACCACAGGAGACTGGTGTCCCCGTGGGGTTCTCGGGCACAGATACGCAGTATTTT.

The J gene is TRBJ2-1, the V gene TRBV2; 8 bases are shared with TRBD1. This CDR3 is built from 14 residues. CDR1 is SNHLY, CDR2 FYNNEI, per germline. The V gene end was trimmed by 5 bases and the J gene end by 8 bases; junction bases not matched to a gene: 8. The CDR3 DNA reads as TGTGCCAGCAGTCCGACAGGGGTTATTCATGAGCAGTTCTTC. It codes for CASSPTGVIHEQFF.

This clone was seen more than once but under ten times. The same CDR3 can be traced to other DNA sequences in this sample. The chain is built from TRBV5-1 and TRBJ2-1, with 8 bases lining up with TRBD1. V was clipped by 0 bases and J by 2 bases; unmatched bases: 1. Per germline, CDR1 SGHRS and CDR2 YFSETQ. The CDR3 is 15 amino acids. CDR3 residues: CASSLAGGAYNEQFF. CDR3 DNA: TGCGCCAGCAGCTTGGCAGGGGGCGCCTACAATGAGCAGTTCTTC.

This clone occurred a few times. This chain connects TRBV7-2 to TRBJ1-6, with D hard to call. Germline V CDR1 and CDR2: SGHTA, FQGNSA. The CDR3 runs 13 residues. Deletions cut 3 bases from V and 8 bases from J, with 8 bases between. The DNA for the CDR3 is TGTGCCAGCAGCTTCCCAGGATATTCACCCCTCCACTTT. This codes for CASSFPGYSPLHF.

This clone occurred a few times. The chain couples TRBV28 to TRBJ2-1, with D possibly matching TRBD2 (6 bases). The CDR3 contains 17 residues. Trimming pared 2 bases from V and 0 bases from J, leaving 14 bases between. The germline gives CDR1 MDHEN, CDR2 SYDVKM. In nucleotides, the CDR3 is TGTGCCAGCAGTTTACGCCTGGGACTTAGCTCCTACAATGAGCAGTTCTTC. The encoded protein is CASSLRLGLSSYNEQFF. Full variable domain (outside the CDR3, taken from reference TRBV28 and TRBJ2-1): DVKVTQSSRYLVKRTGEKVFLECVQDMDHENMFWYRQDPGLGLRLIYFSYDVKMKEKGDIPEGYSVSREKKERFSLILESASTNQTSMYLCASSLRLGLSSYNEQFFGPGTRLTVL.

This clone appeared a few times. The chain employs TRBV7-9 and TRBJ2-1; TRBD2 agrees at 7 bases. Germline-derived CDR1 and CDR2 are SEHNR and FQNEAQ (reference sequence). The CDR3 sequence is 15 residues long. V shed 3 bases, J shed 8 bases, and the junction held 10 bases outside the gene matches. Here the CDR3 reads CASSFPGLVSDEQFF. The CDR3 DNA follows: TGTGCCAGCAGCTTCCCCGGACTAGTGTCCGATGAGCAGTTCTTC.

This clone was observed a few times. The chain's CDR3 is CASSFQGLVSNQPQHF. The CDR3 bases are TGTGCCAGCAGCTTCCAGGGGCTTGTAAGCAATCAGCCCCAGCATTTT. The chain joins TRBV7-2 to TRBJ1-5; D is perhaps TRBD1 (6 bases). The CDR3 spans 16 residues. Trimming removed 3 bases from V and 1 base from J, with 13 bases in between. Germline V gene lookup returns CDR1 SGHTA and CDR2 FQGNSA.

The genes are TRBV25-1 and TRBJ1-6, with D unresolved. Germline lookup yields CDR1 MGHDK and CDR2 SYGVNS. The CDR3 runs 13 residues. The V and J ends lost 4 bases and 7 bases respectively, with 8 bases between them. In DNA form, the CDR3 reads TGTGCCAGCAGTGGTCTAATGAATTCACCCCTCCACTTT. It translates to CASSGLMNSPLHF.

This clone has just a few counts. This chain joins TRBV6-1 and TRBJ2-5, with 8 bases lining up with TRBD1. Germline V gene sequence: CDR1 MNHNS, CDR2 SASEGT. The CDR3 runs 13 residues. V was clipped by 5 bases and J by 6 bases; unmatched bases: 5. Here the CDR3 reads CASSPGGGKTQYF. DNA of the CDR3: TGTGCCAGCAGTCCAGGGGGCGGGAAGACCCAGTACTTC.

The rearrangement uses TRBV7-2 and TRBJ1-5; 8 bases line up with TRBD1. Germline CDR1 and CDR2: SGHTA and FQGNSA. The CDR3 spans 15 residues. V lost 5 bases, J lost 2 bases, and 5 bases stayed unmatched. The CDR3 nucleotides read TGTGCCAGCAGCCCCTCACAGGGGGGCAATCAGCCCCAGCATTTT. This codes for CASSPSQGGNQPQHF. The full variable domain, with the rest looked up from reference TRBV7-2 and TRBJ1-5, is GAGVSQSPSNKVTEKGKDVELRCDPISGHTALYWYRQSLGQGLEFLIYFQGNSAPDKSGLPSDRFSAERTGGSVSTLTIQRTQQEDSAVYLCASSPSQGGNQPQHFGDGTRLSIL.

This clone was seen only a few times. This sequence joins TRBV18 and TRBJ2-2, with 8 bases aligning to TRBD1. V lost 3 bases and J lost 2; bases outside the gene matches: 5. The CDR3 totals 16 residues. CDR1 is KGHSH, CDR2 LQKENI, per germline. This CDR3 is CASSPGTGSNTGELFF. The CDR3 DNA reads TGTGCCAGCTCACCTGGGACAGGCTCAAACACCGGGGAGCTGTTTTTT. The whole variable domain, remainder taken from reference TRBV18 and TRBJ2-2, is NAGVMQNPRHLVRRRGQEARLRCSPMKGHSHVYWYRQLPEEGLKFMVYLQKENIIDESGMPKERFSAEFPKEGPSILRIQQVVRGDSAAYFCASSPGTGSNTGELFFGEGSRLTVL.

The chain employs TRBV7-8 and TRBJ2-2; the D call may be TRBD1 or TRBD2 (6 bases each). The V end lost 2 bases, the J end lost 2 bases, and 12 bases lay between the germline ends. Germline V CDR1 and CDR2: SGHVS, FQNEAQ. The CDR3 length is 16 residues. For the CDR3, the DNA is TGTGCCAGCAGCTTAACCGGGGGCTATAACACCGGGGAGCTGTTTTTT. Protein product: CASSLTGGYNTGELFF.

This clone was counted at least ten times. The chain combines TRBV4-3 with TRBJ2-5; D gene ambiguous. Germline V gene sequence: CDR1 LGHNA, CDR2 YSLEER. Between the trimmed V and J ends, which lost 4 bases and 3 bases, there was a span of 9 bases. This CDR3 has 13 residues. This chain's CDR3 is CASSRVVEETQYF. The CDR3 DNA follows: TGCGCCAGCAGCCGGGTTGTCGAAGAGACCCAGTACTTC.

Only a few counts were recorded for this clone. V and J are TRBV6-1 and TRBJ2-3; possible D gene TRBD1, 6 bases. V was trimmed by 3 bases and J by 2 bases, leaving 15 bases between them. Germline-derived CDR1 and CDR2 are MNHNS and SASEGT. The CDR3 consists of 16 residues. CDR3 residues: CASSDARTASTDTQYF. The CDR3 DNA follows: TGTGCCAGCAGTGACGCTAGGACAGCATCCACAGATACGCAGTATTTT.

This clone has a handful of counts. The chain carries TRBV28 and TRBJ2-7; unclear D gene. The CDR3 loop spans 12 amino acids. Trimming removed 2 bases from V and 6 bases from J, with 8 bases in between. Germline V lookup: CDR1 MDHEN, CDR2 SYDVKM. CDR3 DNA sequence: TGTGCCAGCAGTTTAGGGCGTTTCGAGCAGTACTTC. Its translation is CASSLGRFEQYF. Using reference TRBV28 and TRBJ2-7 for the parts outside the CDR3, the full variable domain is DVKVTQSSRYLVKRTGEKVFLECVQDMDHENMFWYRQDPGLGLRLIYFSYDVKMKEKGDIPEGYSVSREKKERFSLILESASTNQTSMYLCASSLGRFEQYFGPGTRLTVT.